The 27 T cell receptor beta chains presented below share a single source sample, sequenced in a study of T cell responses to AZD1222 COVID-19 vaccine. Produced via immunoSEQ multiplex PCR; TCRdb's table is partial and in-frame only. The sample has about 120,000 clones, about 87% seen once. The sample here was peripheral blood, taken on day 0 of AZD1222 vaccination. These TCRs come from an adult in good health.

The V gene is TRBV28, the J gene TRBJ1-6; weak D call: TRBD1 (5 bases). Trimming took 6 bases from V and 4 from J, leaving 19 bases between them. The CDR3 runs to 17 residues. Germline loops: CDR1 MDHEN, CDR2 SYDVKM. DNA of the CDR3: TGTGCCAGCAGCCTCGGGGGGGAGATGACTTATAATTCACCCCTCCACTTT. It encodes CASSLGGEMTYNSPLHF. Supplemented by reference TRBV28 and TRBJ1-6, the full variable domain reads DVKVTQSSRYLVKRTGEKVFLECVQDMDHENMFWYRQDPGLGLRLIYFSYDVKMKEKGDIPEGYSVSREKKERFSLILESASTNQTSMYLCASSLGGEMTYNSPLHFGNGTRLTVT.

The chain joins TRBV2 to TRBJ1-1, with D possibly TRBD1 on 5 matching bases. Germline loops: CDR1 SNHLY, CDR2 FYNNEI. This CDR3 is 14 amino acids long. The V end was cut by 5 bases, the J end by 5 bases, with 15 bases between. The CDR3 DNA reads as TGTGCCAGCAGTCTTGAAGGTGGGGGAACTGAAGCTTTCTTT. The encoded protein is CASSLEGGGTEAFF.

This chain connects TRBV6-6 to TRBJ2-3; 8 bases map to TRBD1. Germline V CDR1 and CDR2: MNHNY, SVGAGI (reference sequence). CDR3 length: 16 amino acids. The junction had 10 bases not matched to a gene; V was cut back by 4 bases and J by 4 bases. CDR3 DNA sequence: TGTGCCAGCAGTTCCCGACAGGGGAGTTACCCAGATACGCAGTATTTT. Translating gives CASSSRQGSYPDTQYF.

The table lists this clone with a count of one. The chain is built from TRBV21-1 and TRBJ1-1. TRBV21-1 is termed a pseudogene. The CDR3 consists of 13 residues. The CDR3 is CAIILGGNTEAFF. In nucleotides, the CDR3 is TGTGCCATCATACTGGGGGGGAACACTGAAGCTTTCTTT.

The chain joins TRBV28 to TRBJ1-2; perhaps TRBD1 as D (6 bases). Between the trimmed V and J ends, which lost 2 bases and 4 bases, there was a span of 14 bases. The germline CDR1 and CDR2 sequences are MDHEN and SYDVKM. CDR3 size: 15 residues. This chain's CDR3 is CASSLMRGGTYGYTF. The CDR3 bases are TGTGCCAGCAGTTTAATGAGAGGGGGGACCTATGGCTACACCTTC.

This rearrangement joins TRBV19 to TRBJ2-2; tentative D call: TRBD2 (5 bases). Germline CDR1 is LNHDA and CDR2 is SQIVND (reference sequence). This CDR3 comprises 13 residues. V gave up 6 bases and J gave up 6 bases, with 11 bases separating them. The CDR3 nucleotides read TGTGCCAGTAGAAGCGACGGGGCCGGGGAGCTGTTTTTT. Protein sequence: CASRSDGAGELFF.

The V and J genes are TRBV19 and TRBJ1-4; 7 bases match TRBD1. This CDR3 comprises 15 residues. Trimming at V came to 7 bases and at J to 4 bases, leaving 9 bases not matched to a gene. Per germline, CDR1 LNHDA and CDR2 SQIVND (reference sequence). The CDR3 DNA reads as TGTGCCAGTAACCCTTCGGGACAGTATAATGAAAAACTGTTTTTT. Translation: CASNPSGQYNEKLFF.

The rearrangement joins TRBV2 to TRBJ2-1, with 16 bases lining up with TRBD2. Trimming cost V 2 bases and J 5 bases; bases outside gene matches: 3. The CDR3 is 17 residues long. Germline values: CDR1 SNHLY, CDR2 FYNNEI. This chain's CDR3 is CASSEWGLAGGNNEQFF. The DNA for the CDR3 is TGTGCCAGCAGTGAATGGGGACTAGCGGGAGGGAACAATGAGCAGTTCTTC.

A single count supports this clone. V and J are TRBV28 and TRBJ1-4; 7 bases map to TRBD1. Trimming cost V 5 bases and J 8 bases; bases outside gene matches: 5. There are 13 residues in the CDR3. Looked up from germline, CDR1 is MDHEN and CDR2 is SYDVKM. CDR3 residues: CASSPTDREKLFF. The CDR3 DNA reads TGTGCCAGCAGTCCGACGGACAGGGAAAAACTGTTTTTT. Based on the CDR3 plus reference TRBV28 and TRBJ1-4, the full variable domain is DVKVTQSSRYLVKRTGEKVFLECVQDMDHENMFWYRQDPGLGLRLIYFSYDVKMKEKGDIPEGYSVSREKKERFSLILESASTNQTSMYLCASSPTDREKLFFGSGTQLSVL.

This chain joins TRBV7-2 and TRBJ2-1; the D gene could be TRBD1 or TRBD2 (7 bases each). Germline V gene sequence: CDR1 SGHTA, CDR2 FQGNSA. Trimming removed 5 bases from V and 3 bases from J, with 14 bases in between. This CDR3 contains 15 residues. DNA of the CDR3: TGTGCCAGCAGCCAGGGGGGCGGGAGCTACAATGAGCAGTTCTTC. Amino acids: CASSQGGGSYNEQFF.

The rearrangement uses TRBV4-1 and TRBJ2-1; 10 bases align to TRBD2. V gave up 1 base and J gave up 3 bases; unmatched junction bases: 6. Germline assignment: CDR1 MGHRA and CDR2 YSYEKL. The CDR3 covers 17 residues. The CDR3 DNA sequence: TGCGCCAGCAGCCAAGTAGTGGGGACTAGCGACTACAATGAGCAGTTCTTC. Its protein is CASSQVVGTSDYNEQFF.

This clone was detected a few times. V is TRBV9 and J is TRBJ2-1; D gene ambiguous. Germline V gives CDR1 SGDLS, CDR2 YYNGEE. CDR3 length: 13 residues. V lost 2 bases, J lost 5 bases, and 8 bases lay in between. CDR3 DNA sequence: TGTGCCAGCAGCGTGGACCCACACAATGAGCAGTTCTTC. Protein product: CASSVDPHNEQFF.

V usage is TRBV7-9 and J usage is TRBJ2-3; possible D gene TRBD1, 7 bases. CDR1 and CDR2 from the germline V gene are SEHNR and FQNEAQ (reference sequence). Between the trimmed V and J ends, which lost 5 bases and 4 bases, there was a span of 19 bases. The CDR3 loop spans 16 amino acids. The CDR3 sequence: CASSTETGRYADTQYF. Here the CDR3 DNA reads TGTGCCAGCAGCACCGAGACAGGGAGGTATGCAGATACGCAGTATTTT.

This sequence joins TRBV10-1 and TRBJ2-3; D is unresolved. Trimming removed 4 bases at V and 3 bases at J, with 17 bases between. The CDR3 loop spans 16 amino acids. Germline loops: CDR1 WNHNN, CDR2 SYGVQD (reference sequence). As DNA, the CDR3 is TGCGCCAGCAGTGTATTTTGTGTCGCTAAGACAGATACGCAGTATTTT. Translated, it gives CASSVFCVAKTDTQYF.

The rearrangement links TRBV11-3 to TRBJ2-3; 9 bases match TRBD2. CDR3 length: 15 residues. From germline, CDR1 is SGHNT and CDR2 YENEEA. Trimming cost V 4 bases and J 1 base; bases outside gene matches: 3. Here the CDR3 reads CASSSPSGGTDTQYF. CDR3 DNA: TGTGCCAGCAGCTCCCCTAGCGGGGGCACAGATACGCAGTATTTT.

The chain recombines TRBV6-1 with TRBJ1-1; D not resolved. Germline lookup yields CDR1 MNHNS and CDR2 SASEGT. The V end lost 2 bases, the J end lost 1 base, and 8 bases lay between the germline ends. The CDR3 is 14 amino acids. This chain's CDR3 is CASSEHLGNTEAFF. The CDR3 region has the DNA TGTGCCAGCAGTGAACACTTGGGGAACACTGAAGCTTTCTTT.

The chain uses TRBV19 and TRBJ1-3; D is perhaps TRBD1 (5 bases). The CDR3 is 14 amino acids. Germline loops: CDR1 LNHDA, CDR2 SQIVND (reference sequence). V lost 4 bases and J 1 base, leaving 8 bases between the germline ends. In DNA form, the CDR3 reads TGTGCCAGTAGTAGACAGCGTTCTGGAAACACCATATATTTT. Protein sequence: CASSRQRSGNTIYF.

V usage is TRBV6-5 and J usage is TRBJ2-1, with D perhaps TRBD2 (5 bases). Looked up from germline, CDR1 is MNHEY and CDR2 is SVGAGI. There are 11 residues in the CDR3. Trimming pared 6 bases from V and 10 bases from J, leaving 10 bases between. Here the CDR3 reads CASSREKEQFF. The CDR3 DNA follows: TGTGCCAGCAGCCGGGAAAAGGAGCAGTTCTTC.

The V gene is TRBV28, the J gene TRBJ1-2; TRBD1 might be the D (5 bases). The CDR3 covers 14 residues. The germline gives CDR1 MDHEN, CDR2 SYDVKM. V lost 2 bases, J lost 5 bases, and 12 bases lay in between. The CDR3 spells CASSLGYPGYGYTF. CDR3 nucleotides: TGTGCCAGCAGTTTAGGATACCCAGGGTATGGCTACACCTTC.

This clone turned up a few times. The J gene is TRBJ1-2, the V gene TRBV5-1; a weak D match, TRBD1 (6 bases). Germline V CDR1 and CDR2: SGHRS, YFSETQ. The CDR3 loop spans 14 amino acids. Deletions cut 5 bases from V and 0 bases from J, with 11 bases between. The CDR3 sequence: CASRQGSTNYGYTF. The CDR3 bases are TGCGCCAGCAGACAGGGCTCCACTAACTATGGCTACACCTTC.

The J gene is TRBJ2-5, the V gene TRBV11-3, with a tentative D call TRBD2 (6 bases). Germline V CDR1 and CDR2: SGHNT, YENEEA. The CDR3 length is 13 residues. V lost 5 bases to trimming and J lost 1 base, with 8 bases between them. The chain's CDR3 is CASSRSGQETQYF. CDR3 DNA sequence: TGTGCCAGCAGCCGTAGCGGCCAAGAGACCCAGTACTTC.

The chain has TRBV11-2 and TRBJ1-1; a weak D match, TRBD1 (6 bases). V was pared by 5 bases and J by 1 base, with 20 bases between. CDR1 is SGHAT and CDR2 is FQNNGV in the germline V gene. This CDR3 contains 17 residues. The CDR3 region has the DNA TGTGCCAGCAGCCCACGGAGGGGGACCCCCCGGAACACTGAAGCTTTCTTT. Amino acids: CASSPRRGTPRNTEAFF.

V and J are TRBV3-1 (or the pseudogene TRBV3-2) and TRBJ1-2; D is unclear. Trimming left V 0 bases short and J 1 base short, with 3 bases between. The CDR3 extends over 13 amino acids. Looked up from germline, CDR1 is LGHDT and CDR2 is YNNKEL (reference sequence). The CDR3 DNA follows: TGTGCCAGCAGCCAAGAGGGTAACTATGGCTACACCTTC. Protein: CASSQEGNYGYTF.

The genes are TRBV27 and TRBJ2-1; 7 positions agree with TRBD2. J was trimmed by 3 bases and V by 6 bases; bases with no gene match: 14. Germline CDR1 is MNHEY and CDR2 is SMNVEV (reference sequence). The CDR3 has 17 residues. The CDR3 sequence is CASSPRGGGSFYNEQFF. The CDR3 nucleotides are TGTGCCAGCAGCCCCCGGGGTGGCGGGAGTTTCTACAATGAGCAGTTCTTC.

The chain links TRBV2 to TRBJ2-7, with TRBD1 identical over 8 bases. CDR1 and CDR2 from the germline V gene are SNHLY and FYNNEI. After removal of 6 bases from V and 3 bases from J, the junction contained 4 bases not matched to a gene. This CDR3 spans 13 amino acids. The CDR3 region is CASRGQALYEQYF. For the CDR3, the DNA is TGTGCCAGCAGGGGACAGGCTCTCTACGAGCAGTACTTC.

The chain uses TRBV12-1 and TRBJ1-2; TRBD1, the D gene given by the table, was not confirmed from the DNA. TRBV12-1 is recorded as a pseudogene. This CDR3 has 14 amino acids. CDR3 amino acids: CASSYLGQGDGYTF. The CDR3 DNA sequence: TGTGCCAGCAGCTACCTCGGACAGGGAGATGGCTACACCTTC.

This clone was observed a single time. The rearrangement links TRBV2 to TRBJ2-2; TRBD1 agrees at 7 bases. CDR1 is SNHLY, CDR2 FYNNEI, per germline. The CDR3 is made up of 14 amino acids. J was trimmed by 0 bases and V by 6 bases; bases with no gene match: 1. CDR3 residues: CASSTGANTGELFF. Here the CDR3 DNA reads TGTGCCAGCAGCACAGGGGCGAACACCGGGGAGCTGTTTTTT.